A single sample is the source of the 8 T cell receptor beta chains below, sequenced in a study of Ad26.COV2.S vaccination and SARS-CoV-2 variants (dated by TCRdb to the early 2020s). This specimen's treatment or condition label, interpreted: some 20 received Ad26.COV2.S at low or high dose, single or two shots; a few received placebo; per-sample allocation not given. Repertoires of vaccine and placebo recipients were sequenced from samples collected on day 63 after the first injection. The library was made by the immunoSEQ multiplex PCR assay. The table was pulled from immuneACCESS by TCRdb, which kept in-frame rearrangements only. Such tables lose some clones; where checked, under half of the loss comes from unresolved V genes, and the rest has no known cause. For this sample the table gives around 240,000 clones, of which 88% were detected only once. Jointly, the top ten make up 9.5% to 12% of the sample.

Sequencing used peripheral blood, obtained in a trial of Ad26.COV2.S vaccine versus placebo. The receptors come from a person between 18 and 59 years old who received the Ad26.COV2.S COVID-19 vaccine or a placebo.

This chain uses TRBV7-2 with TRBJ1-1; D is possibly TRBD1 (6 bases). Germline V gene data show CDR1 as SGHTA and CDR2 as FQGNSA. The CDR3 loop spans 17 amino acids. Trimming cost V 1 base and J 6 bases, with 21 bases left between them. The CDR3, as DNA: TGTGCCAGCAGCTTAGTCTCGGCAGGGGCGGCGTTCCCTGAAGCTTTCTTT. It encodes CASSLVSAGAAFPEAFF.

The chain couples TRBV18 to TRBJ2-7; D is unresolved. The germline V gene has CDR1 KGHSH and CDR2 LQKENI. With 3 bases removed from V and 0 bases from J, the gap between germline ends came to 21 bases. This CDR3 region has 18 residues. The CDR3 region is CASSPLRLSRSSSYEQYF. In DNA form, the CDR3 reads TGTGCCAGCTCACCGCTACGGCTTAGTCGGTCCAGCTCCTACGAGCAGTACTTC.

The sample holds a few counts of this clone. The chain has TRBV6-2 or TRBV6-3 and TRBJ1-2; D unresolved. The V end lost 6 bases, the J end lost 6 bases, and 14 bases lay between the germline ends. The germline V gene has CDR1 MNHEY and CDR2 SVGEGT. CDR3 length: 13 residues. The CDR3 loop is CASSPRGWDGYTF. The DNA for the CDR3 is TGTGCCAGCAGCCCACGAGGATGGGATGGCTACACCTTC.

The rearrangement joins TRBV6-2 or TRBV6-3 to TRBJ2-5, with 8 nucleotides matching TRBD2. This CDR3 region has 16 residues. Germline values: CDR1 MNHEY, CDR2 SVGEGT. With 4 bases clipped from V and 4 bases from J, the junction kept 11 bases outside the gene matches. CDR3 amino acids: CASSFWTTRGGETQYF. In DNA form, the CDR3 reads TGTGCCAGCAGTTTTTGGACTACCCGGGGGGGAGAGACCCAGTACTTC.

Note on this clone: The sample contains more than one DNA sequence encoding this CDR3. The chain links TRBV30 to TRBJ2-3, with D uncertain. Germline-derived CDR1 and CDR2 are GTSNPN and SVGIG (reference sequence). V lost 1 base and J lost 5, with 4 bases in between. This CDR3 is 11 amino acids long. CDR3 amino acids: CAWSDGDTQYF. CDR3 bases: TGTGCCTGGAGTGATGGAGATACGCAGTATTTT.

This clone turned up a few times. The chain combines TRBV6-5 with TRBJ1-2; 7 positions agree with TRBD1. The CDR3 loop spans 14 amino acids. The germline V gene has CDR1 MNHEY and CDR2 SVGAGI. Trimming took 7 bases from V and 2 from J; bases not matched to a gene: 7. The DNA of the CDR3 is TGTGCCAGCAATGGGACAGCCACGAACTATGGCTACACCTTC. As protein: CASNGTATNYGYTF.

The V and J genes are TRBV5-1 and TRBJ1-6, with D perhaps matching TRBD1 (5 bases). Germline loops: CDR1 SGHRS, CDR2 YFSETQ. Trimming stripped 2 bases from V and 9 bases from J, with 18 bases between. This CDR3 region has 16 residues. The DNA for the CDR3 is TGCGCCAGCAGCTTTCTGGAGCGGGGGACGGGTTCACCCCTCCACTTT. This codes for CASSFLERGTGSPLHF.

The rearrangement joins TRBV2 to TRBJ2-4; weak D call: TRBD1 (6 bases). V was trimmed by 2 bases and J by 7 bases, leaving 12 bases between them. The CDR3 loop spans 14 amino acids. CDR1 SNHLY and CDR2 FYNNEI come from the germline V gene. This CDR3 is CASSEQAGVNIQYF. The CDR3 DNA sequence: TGTGCCAGCAGTGAACAGGCAGGGGTTAACATTCAGTACTTC. The full variable domain, completed using reference TRBV2 and TRBJ2-4, is EPEVTQTPSHQVTQMGQEVILRCVPISNHLYFYWYRQILGQKVEFLVSFYNNEISEKSEIFDDQFSVERPDGSNFTLKIRSTKLEDSAMYFCASSEQAGVNIQYFGAGTRLSVL.